The TCR beta chain described here comes from a study of CD8 T cells in ankylosing spondylitis. This CDR3 has 15 amino acids. CDR1 DFQATT and CDR2 SNEGSKA come from the germline V gene (reference sequence). V lost 5 bases, J lost 1 base, and 18 bases lay in between. TCRdb used MiXCR to reprocess the 5' RACE reads, holding one entry per CDR3 protein. The data contain roughly 250,000 distinct CDR3 sequences, 8.6% of them singletons. The genes are TRBV20-1 and TRBJ2-7, with D possibly matching TRBD2 (6 bases). Specimen: blood, either unsorted or a sorted T cell fraction (not recorded which). The receptor was isolated from a male donor with ankylosing spondylitis or in good health (not recorded which). This CDR3 is CSAYTTGTSSYEQYF. The CDR3 DNA is TGCAGTGCTTATACTACCGGGACTTCGTCCTACGAGCAGTACTTC.